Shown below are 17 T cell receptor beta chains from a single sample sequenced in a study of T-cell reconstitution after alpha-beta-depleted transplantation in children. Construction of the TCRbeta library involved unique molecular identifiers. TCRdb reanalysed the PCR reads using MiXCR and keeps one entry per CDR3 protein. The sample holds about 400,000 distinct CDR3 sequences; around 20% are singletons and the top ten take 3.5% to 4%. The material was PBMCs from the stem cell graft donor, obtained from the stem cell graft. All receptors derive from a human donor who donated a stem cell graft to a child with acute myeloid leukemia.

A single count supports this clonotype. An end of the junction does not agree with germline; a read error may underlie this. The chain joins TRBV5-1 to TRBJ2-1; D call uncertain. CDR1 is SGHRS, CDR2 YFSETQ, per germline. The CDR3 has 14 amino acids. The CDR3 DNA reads TGTGCCAGCAGCTCCAGGCTACTCAACAATGAGCAGTTCTTC. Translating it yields CASSSRLLNNEQFF.

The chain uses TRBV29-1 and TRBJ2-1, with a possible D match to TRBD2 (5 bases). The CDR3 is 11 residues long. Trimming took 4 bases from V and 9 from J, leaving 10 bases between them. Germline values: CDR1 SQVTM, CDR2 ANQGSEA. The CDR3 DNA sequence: TGCAGCGTTGGTCTAGCACTTGAGCAGTTCTTC. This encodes CSVGLALEQFF.

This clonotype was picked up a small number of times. The CDR3 loop reads CASSTAGSSYEQYF. The CDR3 nucleotides are TGTGCCAGCAGCACGGCGGGAAGCTCCTACGAGCAGTACTTC. The chain has TRBV12-3 or TRBV12-4 and TRBJ2-7, with a weak D call TRBD2 (6 bases). V gave up 6 bases and J gave up 0 bases, with 12 bases separating them. This CDR3 has 14 residues.

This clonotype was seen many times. CDR3 DNA sequence: TGTGCCACCAGTGATGGGACGGTCAATGAGCAGTTCTTC. Its translation: CATSDGTVNEQFF. The chain joins TRBV24-1 to TRBJ2-1; D could derive from TRBD1 or TRBD2 (5 bases each). The germline V gene encodes CDR1 KGHDR and CDR2 SFDVKD. The CDR3 runs to 13 residues. The V gene lost 3 bases and the J gene lost 6 bases, with 8 bases spanning the gap.

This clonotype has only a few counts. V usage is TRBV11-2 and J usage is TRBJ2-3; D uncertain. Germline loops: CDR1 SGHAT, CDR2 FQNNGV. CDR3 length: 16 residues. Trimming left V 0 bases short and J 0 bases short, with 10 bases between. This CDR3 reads CASSLEGRASTDTQYF. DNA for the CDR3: TGTGCCAGCAGCTTAGAAGGGCGTGCTAGCACAGATACGCAGTATTTT.

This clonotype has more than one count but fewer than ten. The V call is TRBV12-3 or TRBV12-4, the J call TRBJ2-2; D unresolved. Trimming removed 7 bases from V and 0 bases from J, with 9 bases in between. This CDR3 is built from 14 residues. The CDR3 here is CASNPSANTGELFF. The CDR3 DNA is TGTGCCAGCAACCCCAGTGCGAACACCGGGGAGCTGTTTTTT.

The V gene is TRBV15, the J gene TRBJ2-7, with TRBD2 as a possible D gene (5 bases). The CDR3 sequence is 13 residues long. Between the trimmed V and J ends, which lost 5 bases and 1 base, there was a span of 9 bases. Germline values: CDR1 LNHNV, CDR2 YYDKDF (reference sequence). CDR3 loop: CATSPGKSYEQYF. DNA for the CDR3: TGTGCCACCAGCCCGGGGAAGTCCTACGAGCAGTACTTC. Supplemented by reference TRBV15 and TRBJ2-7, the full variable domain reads DAMVIQNPRYQVTQFGKPVTLSCSQTLNHNVMYWYQQKSSQAPKLLFHYYDKDFNNEADTPDNFQSRRPNTSFCFLDIRSPGLGDTAMYLCATSPGKSYEQYFGPGTRLTVT.

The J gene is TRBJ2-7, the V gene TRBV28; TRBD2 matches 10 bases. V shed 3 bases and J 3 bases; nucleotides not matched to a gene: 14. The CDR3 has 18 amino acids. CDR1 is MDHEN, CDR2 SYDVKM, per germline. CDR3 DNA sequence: TGTGCCAGCAGTTTTGAAGGCCCTACTAGCGGGAAACTCTACGAGCAGTACTTC. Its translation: CASSFEGPTSGKLYEQYF.

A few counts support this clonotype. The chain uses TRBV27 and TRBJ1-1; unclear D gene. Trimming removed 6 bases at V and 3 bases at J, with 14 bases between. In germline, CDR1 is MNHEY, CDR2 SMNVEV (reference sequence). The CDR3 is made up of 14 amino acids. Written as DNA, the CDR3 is TGTGCCAGCAGCCCGGGCATTCGGGACACTGAAGCTTTCTTT. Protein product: CASSPGIRDTEAFF.

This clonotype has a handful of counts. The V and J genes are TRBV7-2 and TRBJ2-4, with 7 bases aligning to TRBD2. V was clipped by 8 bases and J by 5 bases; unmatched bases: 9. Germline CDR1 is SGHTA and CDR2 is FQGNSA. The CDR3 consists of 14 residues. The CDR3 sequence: CASRWGGEENIQYF. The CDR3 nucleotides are TGTGCCAGCCGATGGGGGGGAGAGGAAAACATTCAGTACTTC.

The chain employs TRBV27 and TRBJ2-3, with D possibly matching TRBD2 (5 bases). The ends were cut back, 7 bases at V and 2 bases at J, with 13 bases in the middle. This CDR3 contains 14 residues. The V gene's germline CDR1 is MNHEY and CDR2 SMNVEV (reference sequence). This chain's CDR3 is CASKGLDFTDTQYF. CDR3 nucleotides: TGTGCCAGCAAAGGACTTGATTTCACAGATACGCAGTATTTT.

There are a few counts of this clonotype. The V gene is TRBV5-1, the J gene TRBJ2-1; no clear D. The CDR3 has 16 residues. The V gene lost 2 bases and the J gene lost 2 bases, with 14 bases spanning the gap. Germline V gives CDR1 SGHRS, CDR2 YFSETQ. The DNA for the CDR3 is TGCGCCAGCAGCTTTGAACTGCCGTTACCCTACAATGAGCAGTTCTTC. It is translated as CASSFELPLPYNEQFF.

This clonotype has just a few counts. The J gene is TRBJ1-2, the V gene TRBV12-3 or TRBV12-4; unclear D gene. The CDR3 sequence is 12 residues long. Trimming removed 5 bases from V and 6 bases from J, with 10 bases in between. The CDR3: CASSPRLNGYTF. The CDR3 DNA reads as TGTGCCAGCAGTCCTCGCTTGAATGGCTACACCTTC.

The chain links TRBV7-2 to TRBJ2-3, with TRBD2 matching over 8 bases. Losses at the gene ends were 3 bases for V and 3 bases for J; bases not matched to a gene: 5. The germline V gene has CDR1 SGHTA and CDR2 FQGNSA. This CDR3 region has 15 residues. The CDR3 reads CASSFFREGTDTQYF. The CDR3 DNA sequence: TGTGCCAGCAGCTTTTTCCGGGAGGGAACAGATACGCAGTATTTT.

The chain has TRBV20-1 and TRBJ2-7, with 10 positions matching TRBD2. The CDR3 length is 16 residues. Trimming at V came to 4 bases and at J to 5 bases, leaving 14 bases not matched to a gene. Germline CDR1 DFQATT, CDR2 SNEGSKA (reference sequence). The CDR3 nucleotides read TGCAGTGCTATCACCGGGACTAGCGAACCCGTTGACGAGCAGTACTTC. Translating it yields CSAITGTSEPVDEQYF.

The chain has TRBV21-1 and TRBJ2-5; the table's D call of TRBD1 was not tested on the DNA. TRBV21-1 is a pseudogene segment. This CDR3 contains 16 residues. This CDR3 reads CASSKVRRGPLETQYF. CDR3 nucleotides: TGTGCCAGCAGCAAAGTTCGGCGGGGACCCCTGGAGACCCAGTACTTC.

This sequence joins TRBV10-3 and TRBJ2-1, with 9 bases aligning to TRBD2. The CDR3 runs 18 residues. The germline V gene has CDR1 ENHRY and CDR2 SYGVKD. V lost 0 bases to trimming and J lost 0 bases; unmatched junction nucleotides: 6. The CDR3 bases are TGTGCCATCAGTGAGTCCCCACTAGCGGGCCACTCCTACAATGAGCAGTTCTTC. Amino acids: CAISESPLAGHSYNEQFF.